Presented here are 21 T cell receptor beta chains from one specimen sequenced in a study of cytomegalovirus exposure and HLA in healthy donors. Amplification used 60 Vbeta primers and 13 Jbeta primers. Clones were read by immunoSEQ multiplex PCR, and TCRdb kept only the in-frame ones, dropping some. Among around 170,000 clones listed, roughly 80% were seen once. Sequencing input: PBMCs. The receptors were sampled from a woman younger than 35 in good health and CMV-seronegative.

V gene TRBV7-9 combines with J gene TRBJ2-2, with no clear D. The CDR3 totals 15 residues. Germline CDR1 SEHNR, CDR2 FQNEAQ (reference sequence). Trimming shortened V by 5 bases and J by 1 base, and 11 bases separated the two germline ends. The CDR3 loop is CASSPPPVNTGELFF. For the CDR3, the DNA is TGTGCCAGCAGCCCCCCCCCGGTGAACACCGGGGAGCTGTTTTTT.

This clone was counted only a few times. The V call is TRBV30, the J call TRBJ2-1; maybe TRBD2 (5 bases). Germline assignment: CDR1 GTSNPN and CDR2 SVGIG (reference sequence). The CDR3 has 12 amino acids. V was shortened by 3 bases and J by 10 bases, with 13 bases between the two germline ends. The CDR3 sequence: CAWSHPSNEQFF. The CDR3 DNA sequence: TGTGCCTGGAGCCACCCTAGCAACGAGCAGTTCTTC.

This chain connects TRBV5-4 to TRBJ1-1, with a tentative D call TRBD1 (5 bases). Germline V gene lookup returns CDR1 SGHNT and CDR2 YYREEE (reference sequence). Trimming removed 2 bases at V and 10 bases at J, with 15 bases between. The CDR3 covers 13 residues. The CDR3, as DNA: TGTGCCAGCAGCTTCGCCTCAGGGATCGGAGCTTTCTTT. Translated, it gives CASSFASGIGAFF.

The genes are TRBV18 and TRBJ1-4, with TRBD1 matching 9 bases. This CDR3 comprises 15 residues. The ends lost 5 bases at V and 8 bases at J; junction bases unmatched: 9. Germline-derived CDR1 and CDR2 are KGHSH and LQKENI. The CDR3 here is CASSSTGTGLEKLFF. CDR3 coding DNA: TGTGCCAGCTCAAGTACCGGGACAGGGCTCGAAAAACTGTTTTTT.

The V call is TRBV11-2, the J call TRBJ2-5; 8 bases map to TRBD1. This CDR3 is built from 14 residues. Germline CDR1 SGHAT, CDR2 FQNNGV. V was pared by 8 bases and J by 7 bases, with 12 bases of the junction left unmatched. The CDR3 DNA reads TGTGCCAGCGGGTTCCAGACAGGGGCAATGACCCAGTACTTC. Residues: CASGFQTGAMTQYF.

The genes are TRBV2 and TRBJ1-2, with D tentatively TRBD1 (5 bases). The CDR3 length is 12 residues. Germline CDR1 SNHLY, CDR2 FYNNEI. Trimming took 10 bases from V and 7 from J, leaving 16 bases between them. Here the CDR3 reads CATNGGARGYTF. As DNA, the CDR3 is TGTGCCACCAACGGGGGAGCTCGTGGCTACACCTTC.

This chain connects TRBV18 to TRBJ2-3; 8 bases are a match to TRBD1. Germline assignment: CDR1 KGHSH and CDR2 LQKENI. This CDR3 is 18 amino acids long. After removal of 5 bases from V and 5 bases from J, the junction contained 18 bases not matched to a gene. The CDR3 region is CASSTGRGGGRGQDTQYF. The CDR3 coding sequence is TGTGCCAGCTCAACTGGGCGCGGTGGAGGCAGGGGGCAAGATACGCAGTATTTT.

The chain links TRBV7-9 to TRBJ1-5; D not resolved. Germline V gene data show CDR1 as SEHNR and CDR2 as FQNEAQ (reference sequence). The V end lost 0 bases, the J end lost 0 bases, and 12 bases lay between the germline ends. This CDR3 is built from 17 residues. The CDR3: CASSLAPQSNSNQPQHF. CDR3 DNA sequence: TGTGCCAGCAGCTTAGCGCCACAGTCAAATAGCAATCAGCCCCAGCATTTT. Full variable domain (missing parts from reference TRBV7-9 and TRBJ1-5): DTGVSQNPRHKITKRGQNVTFRCDPISEHNRLYWYRQTLGQGPEFLTYFQNEAQLEKSRLLSDRFSAERPKGSFSTLEIQRTEQGDSAMYLCASSLAPQSNSNQPQHFGDGTRLSIL.

On this clone: An end of the junction does not agree with germline; a read error may underlie this. CDR3 in DNA: TGTTCCAGCAGCATACTAGCAGCCGGGTCCGGGGAGCTGTTTTTT. This translates into CSSSILAAGSGELFF. V is TRBV7-9 and J is TRBJ2-2; D is possibly TRBD2 (6 bases). In germline, CDR1 is SEHNR, CDR2 FQNEAQ (reference sequence). The CDR3 runs to 15 residues.

This chain links TRBV5-6 with TRBJ2-7, with 12 bases that match TRBD2. The CDR3 runs to 19 residues. The germline gives CDR1 SGHDT, CDR2 YYEEEE. V was clipped by 0 bases and J by 5 bases; unmatched bases: 15. The CDR3 DNA reads as TGTGCCAGCAGCTTGGGTGGGACAGGGTCGCGGACTAGCGGGGACGAGCAGTACTTC. Its protein product is CASSLGGTGSRTSGDEQYF.

The chain carries TRBV6-6 and TRBJ1-3, with a possible D match to TRBD1 (6 bases). Deletions cut 7 bases from V and 4 bases from J, with 20 bases between. Per germline, CDR1 MNHNY and CDR2 SVGAGI (reference sequence). The CDR3 is made up of 16 amino acids. The CDR3 loop is CASTEPRGAKGNTIYF. Written as DNA, the CDR3 is TGTGCCAGCACCGAGCCCCGGGGGGCGAAGGGAAACACCATATATTTT.

The chain links TRBV7-8 to TRBJ1-5; D uncertain. The V end lost 4 bases, the J end lost 7 bases, and 14 bases lay between the germline ends. There are 14 residues in the CDR3. Germline CDR1 reads SGHVS; CDR2 reads FQNEAQ. CDR3 sequence (DNA): TGTGCCAGCAGCTCCACACGGGAGGGCCAGCCCCAGCATTTT. Its translation is CASSSTREGQPQHF.

This chain joins TRBV25-1 and TRBJ1-5; 8 bases align to TRBD1. The CDR3 is 14 residues long. The V gene's germline CDR1 is MGHDK and CDR2 SYGVNS. V was pared by 6 bases and J by 3 bases, with 4 bases of the junction left unmatched. CDR3: CASSPGGYNQPQHF. The CDR3 nucleotides are TGTGCCAGCAGCCCAGGGGGCTACAATCAGCCCCAGCATTTT.

V gene TRBV6-1 combines with J gene TRBJ2-1, with 10 positions matching TRBD2. The CDR3 totals 15 residues. Germline CDR1 and CDR2: MNHNS and SASEGT. V was pared by 4 bases and J by 2 bases, with 2 bases of the junction left unmatched. The CDR3 sequence is CASSVAGGPYNEQFF. The CDR3, as DNA: TGTGCCAGCAGTGTAGCGGGAGGTCCCTACAATGAGCAGTTCTTC.

The chain couples TRBV29-1 to TRBJ2-1, with TRBD1 matching 9 bases. The CDR3 runs to 19 residues. The germline V gene has CDR1 SQVTM and CDR2 ANQGSEA. J gave up 6 bases and V 3 bases, and 21 bases lay outside the gene matches. For the CDR3, the DNA is TGCAGCGTTGAGAAGCGACAGGGGGTGGGTGGGAGCGCCTCCAATGAGCAGTTCTTC. Residues: CSVEKRQGVGGSASNEQFF.

This chain joins TRBV18 and TRBJ2-7; 9 bases line up with TRBD1. CDR1 KGHSH and CDR2 LQKENI come from the germline V gene. After removal of 6 bases from V and 2 bases from J, the junction contained 11 bases not matched to a gene. The CDR3 runs to 16 residues. In DNA, the CDR3 is TGTGCCAGCTCCCACGGGAGACAGGGGGTCGCCTACGAGCAGTACTTC. Translating it yields CASSHGRQGVAYEQYF. The full variable domain, with the rest looked up from reference TRBV18 and TRBJ2-7, is NAGVMQNPRHLVRRRGQEARLRCSPMKGHSHVYWYRQLPEEGLKFMVYLQKENIIDESGMPKERFSAEFPKEGPSILRIQQVVRGDSAAYFCASSHGRQGVAYEQYFGPGTRLTVT.

This chain uses TRBV14 with TRBJ2-5; the D gene is possibly TRBD1 (6 bases). Trimming stripped 6 bases from V and 5 bases from J, with 13 bases between. CDR3 length: 13 residues. CDR1 and CDR2 (germline): SGHDN, FVKESK. Here the CDR3 DNA reads TGTGCCAGCAGACTACAGGGATGGGAGACCCAGTACTTC. Protein product: CASRLQGWETQYF.

The V and J genes are TRBV5-1 and TRBJ1-1; D not certain. Between the trimmed V and J ends, which lost 5 bases and 6 bases, there was a span of 14 bases. Per the germline V gene, CDR1 is SGHRS and CDR2 is YFSETQ. There are 13 residues in the CDR3. This CDR3 is CASSELGRAEAFF. The DNA of the CDR3 is TGCGCCAGCAGTGAGCTAGGTCGGGCTGAAGCTTTCTTT.

Only a few counts were recorded for this clone. The chain uses TRBV27 and TRBJ2-1; D remains ambiguous. The CDR3 runs 13 residues. The V end lost 3 bases, the J end lost 6 bases, and 9 bases lay between the germline ends. From germline, CDR1 is MNHEY and CDR2 SMNVEV (reference sequence). CDR3 region: CASSFWPSNEQFF. The CDR3 DNA follows: TGTGCCAGCAGTTTTTGGCCGTCCAATGAGCAGTTCTTC.

CDR3 sequence: CASSVGTSEQFF. For the CDR3, the DNA is TGTGCCAGCAGCGTAGGGACTAGCGAGCAGTTCTTC. The chain combines TRBV9 with TRBJ2-1, with 8 nucleotides matching TRBD2. The CDR3 has 12 amino acids. The V gene end was trimmed by 0 bases and the J gene end by 10 bases; junction bases not matched to a gene: 0. Germline CDR1 is SGDLS and CDR2 is YYNGEE.

The chain joins TRBV7-6 to TRBJ2-3, with D possibly matching TRBD2 (5 bases). Germline assignment: CDR1 SGHVS and CDR2 FNYEAQ. The CDR3 has 15 amino acids. Deletions cut 4 bases from V and 3 bases from J, with 14 bases between. The CDR3 DNA reads TGTGCCAGCAGCTCTCAACCGGGATTGACAGATACGCAGTATTTT. Translated: CASSSQPGLTDTQYF.